The present T cell receptor beta chain was sequenced within a study of T cells in Graves' hyperthyroidism and ophthalmopathy. Template material for amplifying TCR beta CDR3 regions consisted of RNA transcripts. First-round RT-PCR with HTBI primers amplified the TCR CDR3 region. TCRdb fed the multiplex PCR reads into MiXCR, producing one record per CDR3 protein. The repertoire holds fewer than 450,000 distinct CDR3 sequences, with 15% to 20% as singletons. Investigators excluded patients with uncontrolled infection, other autoimmune disease, pregnancy or lactation. This clonotype has a count of ten or more. V lost 6 bases and J lost 0, with 24 bases in between. The CDR3 loop spans 19 amino acids. The V gene's germline CDR1 is SNHLY and CDR2 FYNNEI.

The receptor's source is a woman younger than 45 with Graves' hyperthyroidism that later progressed to Graves' ophthalmopathy. The specimen was blood. The chain has TRBV2 and TRBJ1-5; perhaps TRBD1 as D (5 bases). CDR3 loop: CASSASREEIPPSNQPQHF. The CDR3 bases are TGTGCCAGCAGCGCTAGCAGGGAGGAAATCCCCCCTAGCAATCAGCCCCAGCATTTT. Combining the CDR3 with reference TRBV2 and TRBJ1-5 gives the whole variable domain EPEVTQTPSHQVTQMGQEVILRCVPISNHLYFYWYRQILGQKVEFLVSFYNNEISEKSEIFDDQFSVERPDGSNFTLKIRSTKLEDSAMYFCASSASREEIPPSNQPQHFGDGTRLSIL.